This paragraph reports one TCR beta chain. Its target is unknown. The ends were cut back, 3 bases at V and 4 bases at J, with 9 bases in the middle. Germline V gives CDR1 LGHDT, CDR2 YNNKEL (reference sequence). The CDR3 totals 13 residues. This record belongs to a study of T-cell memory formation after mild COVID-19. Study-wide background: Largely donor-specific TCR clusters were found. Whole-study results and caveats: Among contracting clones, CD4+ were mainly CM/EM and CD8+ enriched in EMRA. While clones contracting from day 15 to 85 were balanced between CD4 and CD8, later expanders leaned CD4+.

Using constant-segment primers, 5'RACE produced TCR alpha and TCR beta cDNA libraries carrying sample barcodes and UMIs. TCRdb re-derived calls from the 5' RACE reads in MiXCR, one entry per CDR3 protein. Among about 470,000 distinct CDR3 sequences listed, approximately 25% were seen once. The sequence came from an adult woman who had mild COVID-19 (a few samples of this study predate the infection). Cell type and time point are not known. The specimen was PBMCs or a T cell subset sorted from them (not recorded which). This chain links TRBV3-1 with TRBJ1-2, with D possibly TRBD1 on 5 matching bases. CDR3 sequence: CASSHRDSYGYTF. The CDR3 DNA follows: TGTGCCAGCAGCCACAGGGACTCCTATGGCTACACCTTC.